These T cell receptor beta chains were read from a single sample in a study of T-cell memory formation after mild COVID-19. One entry per CDR3 protein results from TCRdb running MiXCR on the 5' RACE reads. Altogether about 340,000 distinct CDR3 sequences are present, roughly 15% being singletons, with the ten largest covering about a fifth. The sample consisted of PBMCs or a T cell subset sorted from them (not recorded which). Every receptor here comes from a man in his late teens or twenties who had mild COVID-19 (a few samples of this study predate the infection). Cell type and time point are not known. The conserved cysteine and the conserved F or W are not part of the CDR3 here. Clone size is stated in some rows and not others, as once, few, many or a class when expanded.

v_call clone_size cdr3_aa
TRBV11-2 - ASSFTGRAADTQY
TRBV24-1 once ASSTRQGTGGYT
TRBV5-1 once ASSPTAGTGELF
TRBV4-1 - ASSQGAGGVHEQY
TRBV12-3/TRBV12-4 - ASSFGSLAYEQY
TRBV7-3 - ASSLRDSPNEQF
TRBV20-1 many SAWTQEKLF
TRBV4-3 - ASSQDPASGASYNEQF
TRBV7-9 few ASSRSTRGAAEAF
TRBV29-1 - SAWDGNTGELF
TRBV7-2 - ASSSRQASLAGSRASYNEQF
TRBV20-1 few SAPSSYNEQF
TRBV15 - ATSSGRTAREMNTEAF
TRBV12-3/TRBV12-4 few ASSLAASGGTGELF